Following are 17 T cell receptor beta chains from one sample sequenced in a study of beta chain features in type 1 diabetes. Sequenced material consisted of expressed TCRB transcripts (all of the isolated RNA was reverse transcribed). Profiled with immunoSEQ multiplex PCR; TCRdb holds only in-frame clones, not every one. The sample has under 300,000 clones; 25% to 35% are singletons. The sequenced sample consisted of central memory CD4+ T cells from blood. The receptor set was obtained from a man aged 25-45 years in good health.

Only a few counts were recorded for this clone. The rearrangement uses TRBV27 and TRBJ2-1; no reliable D call. Germline V gives CDR1 MNHEY, CDR2 SMNVEV (reference sequence). V lost 5 bases and J 5 bases, leaving 7 bases between the germline ends. The CDR3 totals 12 residues. CDR3 region: CASSKMNNEQFF. The CDR3 DNA follows: TGTGCCAGCAGTAAGATGAACAATGAGCAGTTCTTC.

This clone was picked up a small number of times. The chain employs TRBV19 and TRBJ1-1, with 7 bases that match TRBD1. The CDR3 sequence is 14 residues long. After removal of 9 bases from V and 6 bases from J, the junction contained 13 bases not matched to a gene. Germline V gives CDR1 LNHDA, CDR2 SQIVND (reference sequence). The DNA for the CDR3 is TGTGCCAGCCGTACCGGAGGGGGCAGGCCTGAAGCTTTCTTT. Protein product: CASRTGGGRPEAFF.

The rearrangement uses TRBV7-2 and TRBJ2-5; the D call may be TRBD1 or TRBD2 (6 bases each). Germline V CDR1 and CDR2: SGHTA, FQGNSA. V was cut by 5 bases and J by 4 bases, with 20 bases left in between. The CDR3 totals 16 residues. CDR3 DNA sequence: TGTGCCAGCAGCCCCGTCTCCGGGGGCCCCGGAGAGACCCAGTACTTC. Its translation is CASSPVSGGPGETQYF.

A single count supports this clone. J is TRBJ2-3 and V is TRBV6-5; a possible D gene is TRBD2 (5 bases). This CDR3 comprises 13 residues. Germline assignment: CDR1 MNHEY and CDR2 SVGAGI. V lost 5 bases, J lost 10 bases, and 16 bases lay in between. The CDR3 nucleotides are TGTGCCAGCAGTACTGGAGGACCCGCGGCGCAGTATTTT. Its translation: CASSTGGPAAQYF.

This clone has just a few counts. V gene TRBV29-1 combines with J gene TRBJ2-5; 7 bases map to TRBD2. CDR3 length: 15 residues. CDR1 and CDR2 (germline): SQVTM, ANQGSEA. The J segment lost 2 bases and the V segment lost 2 bases, leaving 8 bases of the junction unmatched. The CDR3 DNA reads as TGCAGCGTTGAATGGATGGGACTACATCAAGAGACCCAGTACTTC. Translating gives CSVEWMGLHQETQYF.

This clone was detected only a few times. The chain joins TRBV7-2 to TRBJ2-6; possible D gene TRBD1, 5 bases. V shed 2 bases and J shed 1 base, with 12 bases lying between them. The CDR3 has 17 residues. Per the germline V gene, CDR1 is SGHTA and CDR2 is FQGNSA. The DNA for the CDR3 is TGTGCCAGCAGCTTACGCCCCTCAGGGTCTGGGGCCAACGTCCTGACTTTC. Encoded protein: CASSLRPSGSGANVLTF.

This clone was found a few times. In DNA form, the CDR3 reads TGTGCCAGCAGTTACTCGGAAATTGATACGCAGTATTTT. This gives the protein CASSYSEIDTQYF. The V call is TRBV6-5, the J call TRBJ2-3; D gene ambiguous. V dropped 0 bases and J dropped 6 bases, with 7 bases sitting between them. The germline V gene has CDR1 MNHEY and CDR2 SVGAGI. The CDR3 runs to 13 residues.

This clone was recorded a few times. The chain recombines TRBV5-6 with TRBJ2-3; D might be TRBD2 (5 bases). CDR3 length: 15 amino acids. In germline, CDR1 is SGHDT, CDR2 YYEEEE. The V and J ends lost 6 bases and 2 bases respectively, with 16 bases between them. The DNA of the CDR3 is TGTGCCAGCAACATGAACGGGGTTATCACAGATACGCAGTATTTT. This sequence encodes CASNMNGVITDTQYF.

This clone was seen many times. The chain carries TRBV4-2 and TRBJ2-3, with D unresolved. CDR1 is LGHNA, CDR2 YNFKEQ, per germline. CDR3 length equals 14 residues. V was clipped by 0 bases and J by 7 bases, with 11 bases between them. The CDR3: CASSQDTAVNTQYF. CDR3 in DNA: TGTGCCAGCAGCCAAGATACGGCGGTTAATACGCAGTATTTT.

This clone has ten or more counts. The CDR3 here is CASSFALVGDTQYF. CDR3 nucleotide sequence: TGCGCCAGCAGCTTTGCACTAGTCGGGGATACGCAGTATTTT. The rearrangement joins TRBV5-1 to TRBJ2-3; D is possibly TRBD2 (5 bases). The germline V gene encodes CDR1 SGHRS and CDR2 YFSETQ. Trimming shortened V by 2 bases and J by 6 bases, and 13 bases separated the two germline ends. The CDR3 has 14 amino acids.

The chain uses TRBV7-9 and TRBJ2-1; the match to TRBD2 covers 9 bases. V shed 2 bases and J 7 bases; nucleotides not matched to a gene: 6. This CDR3 comprises 15 residues. The germline gives CDR1 SEHNR, CDR2 FQNEAQ (reference sequence). For the CDR3, the DNA is TGTGCCAGCAGCTTACCGGGACTAGCTCTAAATGAGCAGTTCTTC. Protein sequence: CASSLPGLALNEQFF.

This clone was observed a handful of times. This rearrangement joins TRBV25-1 to TRBJ1-6; unclear D gene. The length of the CDR3 is 11 residues. Trimming cost V 1 base and J 14 bases, with 6 bases left between them. Germline-derived CDR1 and CDR2 are MGHDK and SYGVNS. CDR3 nucleotides: TGTGCCAGCAGTGAATCGGTGTCCCTCCACTTT. This codes for CASSESVSLHF.

The chain carries TRBV10-3 and TRBJ1-6; 8 nucleotides match TRBD1. Germline CDR1 is ENHRY and CDR2 is SYGVKD. J gave up 7 bases and V 10 bases, and 9 bases lay outside the gene matches. The CDR3 sequence is 14 residues long. For the CDR3, the DNA is TGTGCCACAAAACACAGGGGGAAAAATTCACCCCTCCACTTT. Its translation is CATKHRGKNSPLHF.

This clone showed up many times. This chain uses TRBV18 with TRBJ2-7; D is unclear. The germline V and J ends were trimmed by 4 bases and 11 bases, with 18 bases remaining between them. The CDR3 consists of 13 residues. Germline values: CDR1 KGHSH, CDR2 LQKENI. The chain's CDR3 is CASSLGYTDPEYF. In nucleotides, the CDR3 is TGTGCCAGCTCACTCGGTTATACGGATCCGGAGTACTTC.

The V and J genes are TRBV2 and TRBJ1-5; D remains unclear. This CDR3 comprises 14 residues. The V gene lost 4 bases and the J gene lost 2 bases, with 9 bases spanning the gap. The germline V gene has CDR1 SNHLY and CDR2 FYNNEI. The CDR3 here is CASSGLGGNQPQHF. CDR3 sequence (DNA): TGTGCCAGCAGTGGGTTGGGAGGCAATCAGCCCCAGCATTTT.

This rearrangement joins TRBV7-2 to TRBJ2-1; no clear D. The CDR3 is 14 amino acids. Germline assignment: CDR1 SGHTA and CDR2 FQGNSA. The germline V and J ends were trimmed by 3 bases and 4 bases, with 10 bases remaining between them. The DNA for the CDR3 is TGTGCCAGCAGCTTGCCCCCCGGATACAATGAGCAGTTCTTC. It yields the protein CASSLPPGYNEQFF.

This rearrangement joins TRBV7-8 to TRBJ1-1, with 10 bases lining up with TRBD1. The CDR3 is 16 amino acids. Germline CDR1 is SGHVS and CDR2 is FQNEAQ. After removal of 1 base from V and 8 bases from J, the junction contained 10 bases not matched to a gene. CDR3 in amino acids: CASSLGPTGTGVEAFF. As DNA, the CDR3 is TGTGCCAGCAGCTTAGGACCCACCGGGACAGGGGTGGAAGCTTTCTTT.